This TCR beta chain appears in the sequencing data of a study of neurological immune-mediated disorders. This clonotype was detected only a few times. Antigen: not known. Template-switch 5'RACE cDNA synthesis added a 10-nucleotide unique molecular identifier. A single record per CDR3 protein comes from TCRdb applying MiXCR to the 5' RACE reads. The sample lists about 55,000 distinct CDR3 sequences; under 30% were seen once. Study findings and constraints: The greatest TCR clonal expansion occurred in HTLV-1-associated myelopathy and the least in multiple sclerosis, which fell below healthy controls.

There are 17 residues in the CDR3. V lost 0 bases and J lost 5, with 19 bases in between. Germline V gene sequence: CDR1 SGHRS, CDR2 YFSETQ. Time point denoted: technical triplicate 2. The chain joins TRBV5-1 to TRBJ2-3; possibly TRBD1 or TRBD2 for D (5 bases each). Material for sequencing was PBMCs. The sequence was obtained from a man between 60 and 70 years old with HTLV-1-associated myelopathy (HAM/TSP). CDR3 amino acids: CASSLEPQGPGEDTQYF. CDR3 bases: TGCGCCAGCAGCTTGGAGCCCCAGGGCCCCGGGGAAGATACGCAGTATTTT.